This T cell receptor beta chain is from a study of CD8 T cells in ankylosing spondylitis (dated by TCRdb to about 2017). About the full investigation: The study set out to find disease-linked TCR variants by profiling T cell receptor beta repertoires in ankylosing spondylitis patients and healthy donors. Peripheral blood samples were taken, and synovial fluid was additionally collected from ankylosing spondylitis patients. The full study cohort was made up of about two dozen ankylosing spondylitis patients and more than 90 healthy donors.

Sequencing instrument: Illumina HiSeq 2500. TCR beta libraries were prepared by quantitative 5'-RACE with molecular barcodes. Per the source publication's procedure: To identify disease-linked TCR variants, a new computational method was used, one built on a probabilistic model of VDJ rearrangement. TCRdb ran its own pipeline on the public reads, namely fastp trimming at Q25 and MiXCR clone calling, and kept in-frame beta chains. Rows with a matching CDR3 protein are joined into one entry that keeps the most common DNA and genes. What appears here as the V and J calls and clone size reflects TCRdb's work, not the paper's. Recorded for this sample are a few hundred thousand distinct CDR3 sequences; approximately 12% of them occurred a single time. The ten most abundant clones make up under 7.5% of the sample. Points the paper makes about the study in general: Some motif variants were previously reported in synovial fluid and blood of reactive arthritis patients, suggesting common disease-initiation mechanisms. According to the report, matched synovial fluid samples from ankylosing spondylitis patients were significantly enriched for the disease-linked clones. A CD8+ phenotype was shown by the disease-linked clones, which were found at relatively low frequencies in peripheral blood. A TCR beta motif of about eight highly homologous amino acid variants appeared characteristic of blood from ankylosing spondylitis patients.

This clonotype was detected ten times or more. It has no known antigen specificity. Base qualities were left out, and no much larger clone turns up one base away. V loses 8 bases at its end and J loses 3 bases; junction bases beyond the gene matches: 7. The germline V gene gives CDR1 as SGHRS and CDR2 as YFSETQ. From cysteine to phenylalanine, the CDR3 is 14 amino acids long. Only the CDR3 DNA stays, 42 bases, in frame from base 1. Here the chain combines TRBV5-1 and TRBJ2-7; 11 junctional bases match TRBD1. Source material: blood, either unsorted or a sorted T cell fraction (not recorded which). This TCR came from a male donor with ankylosing spondylitis. The sequence in DNA is TGCGCCAGTCAATCCGGGACAGGGGGCTACGAGCAGTACTTC. Its amino acids are CASQSGTGGYEQYF.